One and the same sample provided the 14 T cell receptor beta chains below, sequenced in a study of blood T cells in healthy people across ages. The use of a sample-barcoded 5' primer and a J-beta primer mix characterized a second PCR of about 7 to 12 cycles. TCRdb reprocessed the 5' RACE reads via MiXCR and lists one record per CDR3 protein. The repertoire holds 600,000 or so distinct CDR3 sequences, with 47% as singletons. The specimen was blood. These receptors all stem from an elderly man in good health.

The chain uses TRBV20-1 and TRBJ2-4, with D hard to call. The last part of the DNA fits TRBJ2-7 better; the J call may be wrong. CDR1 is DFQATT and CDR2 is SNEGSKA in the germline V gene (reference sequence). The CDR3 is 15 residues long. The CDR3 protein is CSASIRVTGADEQYF. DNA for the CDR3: TGCAGTGCTAGTATCCGCGTGACTGGCGCGGACGAGCAGTACTTC.

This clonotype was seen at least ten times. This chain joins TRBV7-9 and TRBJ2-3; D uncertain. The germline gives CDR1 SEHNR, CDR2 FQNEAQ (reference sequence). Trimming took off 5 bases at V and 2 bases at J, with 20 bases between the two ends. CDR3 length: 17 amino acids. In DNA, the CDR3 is TGTGCCAGCAGCCTATATGGCCGCGCACTCCTCACAGATACGCAGTATTTT. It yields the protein CASSLYGRALLTDTQYF.

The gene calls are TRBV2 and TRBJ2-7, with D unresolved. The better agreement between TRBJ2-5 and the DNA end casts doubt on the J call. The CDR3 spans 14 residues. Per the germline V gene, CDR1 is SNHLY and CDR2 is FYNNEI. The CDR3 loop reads CASSEVPRPETQYF. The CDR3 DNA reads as TGTGCCAGCAGTGAAGTTCCCAGGCCGGAGACCCAGTACTTC.

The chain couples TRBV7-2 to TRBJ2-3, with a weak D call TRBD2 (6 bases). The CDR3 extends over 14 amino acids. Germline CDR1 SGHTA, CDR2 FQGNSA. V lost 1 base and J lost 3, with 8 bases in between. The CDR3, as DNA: TGTGCCAGCAGCTTAGGACTAGTAACAGATACGCAGTATTTT. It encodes CASSLGLVTDTQYF.

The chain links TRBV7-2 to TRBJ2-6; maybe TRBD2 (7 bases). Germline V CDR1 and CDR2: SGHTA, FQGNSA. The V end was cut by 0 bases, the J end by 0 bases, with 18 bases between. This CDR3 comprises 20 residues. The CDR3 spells CASSLAGAGVPTSGANVLTF. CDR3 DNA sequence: TGTGCCAGCAGCTTAGCGGGGGCGGGGGTCCCAACCTCTGGGGCCAACGTCCTGACTTTC. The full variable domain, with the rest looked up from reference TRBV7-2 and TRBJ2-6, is GAGVSQSPSNKVTEKGKDVELRCDPISGHTALYWYRQSLGQGLEFLIYFQGNSAPDKSGLPSDRFSAERTGGSVSTLTIQRTQQEDSAVYLCASSLAGAGVPTSGANVLTFGAGSRLTVL.

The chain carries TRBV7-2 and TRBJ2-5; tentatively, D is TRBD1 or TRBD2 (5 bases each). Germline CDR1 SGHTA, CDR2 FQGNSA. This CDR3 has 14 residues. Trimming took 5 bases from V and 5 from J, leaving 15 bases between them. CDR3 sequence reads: CASSPAGGEETQYF. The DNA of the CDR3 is TGTGCCAGCAGCCCCGCTGGGGGAGAGGAGACCCAGTACTTC.

The CDR3 DNA reads TGTGCCAGCAGCTATACTTCCAGTGCTGTGCGCCGATACGAGCAGTACTTC. It yields the protein CASSYTSSAVRRYEQYF. The rearrangement joins TRBV7-2 to TRBJ2-7; D gene uncertain. Trimming pared 4 bases from V and 4 bases from J, leaving 23 bases between. Per germline, CDR1 SGHTA and CDR2 FQGNSA. There are 17 residues in the CDR3.

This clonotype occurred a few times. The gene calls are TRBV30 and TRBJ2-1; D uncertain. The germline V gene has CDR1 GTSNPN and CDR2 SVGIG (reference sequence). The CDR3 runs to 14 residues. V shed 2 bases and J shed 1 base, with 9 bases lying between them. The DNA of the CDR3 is TGTGCCTGGAGTCCCCTTCGGTCCTACAATGAGCAGTTCTTC. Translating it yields CAWSPLRSYNEQFF.

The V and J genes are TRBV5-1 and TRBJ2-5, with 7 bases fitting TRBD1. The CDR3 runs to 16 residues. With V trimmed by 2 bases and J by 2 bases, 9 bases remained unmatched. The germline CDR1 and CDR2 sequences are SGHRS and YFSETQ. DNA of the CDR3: TGCGCCAGCAGCTTCGCTGGGACAGCCAAACAAGAGACCCAGTACTTC. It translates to CASSFAGTAKQETQYF.

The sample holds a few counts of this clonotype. The CDR3 sequence is CASSQVLAGETQYF. CDR3 nucleotide sequence: TGTGCCAGCAGCCAAGTTCTAGCAGGAGAGACCCAGTACTTC. The rearrangement uses TRBV3-1 and TRBJ2-5, with a tentative D call TRBD2 (5 bases). Trimming removed 1 base at V and 4 bases at J, with 10 bases between. CDR1 and CDR2 from the germline V gene are LGHDT and YNNKEL (reference sequence). The length of the CDR3 is 14 residues.

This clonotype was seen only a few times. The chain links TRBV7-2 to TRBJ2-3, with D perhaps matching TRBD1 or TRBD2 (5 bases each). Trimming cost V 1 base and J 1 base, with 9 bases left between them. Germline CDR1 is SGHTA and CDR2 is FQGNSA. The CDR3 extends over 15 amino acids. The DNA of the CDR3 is TGTGCCAGCAGCTTAGGGGGGAGCGGCACAGATACGCAGTATTTT. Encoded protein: CASSLGGSGTDTQYF.

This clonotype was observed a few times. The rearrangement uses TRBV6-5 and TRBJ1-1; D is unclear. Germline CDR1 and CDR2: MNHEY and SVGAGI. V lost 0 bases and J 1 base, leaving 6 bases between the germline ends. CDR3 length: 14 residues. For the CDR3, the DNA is TGTGCCAGCAGTTACTCCATTAGGAACACTGAAGCTTTCTTT. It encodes CASSYSIRNTEAFF.

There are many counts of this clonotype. In nucleotides, the CDR3 is TGTGCCAGCAGGTCAGGTGGGGCCCCAAATGAAAAACTGTTTTTT. It is translated as CASRSGGAPNEKLFF. This chain uses TRBV6-6 with TRBJ1-4, with D perhaps matching TRBD1 (5 bases). CDR3 length: 15 amino acids. V dropped 6 bases and J dropped 5 bases, with 16 bases sitting between them. CDR1 and CDR2 from the germline V gene are MNHNY and SVGAGI (reference sequence).

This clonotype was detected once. As DNA, the CDR3 is TGTGCCAGCTCAACACTAGCCGGCACCGGGGAGCTGTTTTTT. Amino acids: CASSTLAGTGELFF. The genes are TRBV6-5 and TRBJ2-2, with D perhaps matching TRBD2 (6 bases). The germline CDR1 and CDR2 sequences are MNHEY and SVGAGI. V dropped 8 bases and J dropped 4 bases, with 14 bases sitting between them. This CDR3 is 14 amino acids long.